This T cell receptor (beta chain) came from a study of monozygotic twins with inflammatory bowel disease. Whole-study results and caveats: Sharing of clonotypes with others was lower in IBD patients than in healthy twins, and this was especially so with disease activity. None of the different T cell subtypes could be distinguished from one another.

With respect to this clonotype: Its specificity is not known.

The CDR3 sequence is 15 residues long. The authors made each sample's cDNA in eight separate reactions. TCRdb re-called the 5' RACE reads; one entry per CDR3 protein, DNA not given. In total, the table holds around 210,000 distinct CDR3 sequences. The rearrangement joins TRBV12-3 or TRBV12-4 to TRBJ2-2; checking the TCRdb D call of TRBD1 is not possible without DNA. The clonotype originates from a human donor with ulcerative colitis or Crohn's disease, or a healthy co-twin of an affected twin (not recorded which). Specimen: blood. The CDR3 protein is CASGIRQGNTGELFF.